The 25 T cell receptor beta chains below were found in one sample sequenced in a study of T cell responses to AZD1222 COVID-19 vaccine. Produced via immunoSEQ multiplex PCR; TCRdb's table is partial and in-frame only. The sample includes around 99,000 clones, roughly 87% seen only once; the top ten take over 10%. Source: peripheral blood, taken on day 0 of MenACWY control vaccination. The receptors derive from an adult in good health.

The CDR3 coding sequence is TGTGCCATCAGTGGCGTCTCCTACGAGCAGTACTTC. It codes for CAISGVSYEQYF. The rearrangement uses TRBV10-3 and TRBJ2-7; D remains unclear. The V end was cut by 4 bases, the J end by 0 bases, with 4 bases between. Germline loops: CDR1 ENHRY, CDR2 SYGVKD. The CDR3 is 12 amino acids.

The chain combines TRBV2 with TRBJ2-1; 8 bases fit TRBD2. The CDR3 runs to 14 residues. Losses at the gene ends were 7 bases for V and 7 bases for J; bases not matched to a gene: 9. The V gene's germline CDR1 is SNHLY and CDR2 FYNNEI. The chain's CDR3 is CASNREGFGNEQFF. The CDR3 bases are TGTGCCAGCAATCGGGAGGGATTCGGGAATGAGCAGTTCTTC.

The rearrangement uses TRBV5-4 and TRBJ1-6; unclear D gene. The CDR3 has 14 amino acids. Trimming pared 4 bases from V and 7 bases from J, leaving 12 bases between. Germline loops: CDR1 SGHNT, CDR2 YYREEE (reference sequence). Written as DNA, the CDR3 is TGTGCCAGCAGCCCCCAATTTGGGAATTCACCCCTCCACTTT. Protein sequence: CASSPQFGNSPLHF.

This clone appeared a single time. The chain couples TRBV24-1 to TRBJ2-7; the D call may be TRBD1 or TRBD2 (5 bases each). Germline CDR1 reads KGHDR; CDR2 reads SFDVKD. The V and J ends lost 5 bases and 0 bases respectively, with 13 bases between them. The CDR3 has 15 amino acids. CDR3 coding DNA: TGTGCCACCAGTGCCCGAGGGACGGACTCCTACGAGCAGTACTTC. Amino acid sequence: CATSARGTDSYEQYF.

V and J are TRBV19 and TRBJ1-5, with 8 positions matching TRBD1. CDR1 and CDR2 (germline): LNHDA, SQIVND (reference sequence). CDR3 length equals 12 residues. J lost 4 bases, V lost 10 bases, and 3 bases had no gene match. The CDR3 DNA follows: TGTGCCACCCGGGACAGGAATCAGCCCCAGCATTTT. It is translated as CATRDRNQPQHF. The whole variable domain, remainder taken from reference TRBV19 and TRBJ1-5, is DGGITQSPKYLFRKEGQNVTLSCEQNLNHDAMYWYRQDPGQGLRLIYYSQIVNDFQKGDIAEGYSVSREKKESFPLTVTSAQKNPTAFYLCATRDRNQPQHFGDGTRLSIL.

The chain employs TRBV7-2 and TRBJ2-1, with D possibly TRBD2 on 5 matching bases. The CDR3 has 12 amino acids. Trimming stripped 5 bases from V and 10 bases from J, with 12 bases between. Germline CDR1 is SGHTA and CDR2 is FQGNSA. In DNA form, the CDR3 reads TGTGCCAGCAGCCCTAGCTGGGGAGAGCAGTTCTTC. It encodes CASSPSWGEQFF. Filled out from reference TRBV7-2 and TRBJ2-1, the complete variable domain reads GAGVSQSPSNKVTEKGKDVELRCDPISGHTALYWYRQSLGQGLEFLIYFQGNSAPDKSGLPSDRFSAERTGGSVSTLTIQRTQQEDSAVYLCASSPSWGEQFFGPGTRLTVL.

This chain uses TRBV28 with TRBJ1-1; D not resolved. V shed 4 bases and J shed 4 bases, with 10 bases lying between them. Germline V gene data show CDR1 as MDHEN and CDR2 as SYDVKM. This CDR3 contains 13 residues. The CDR3 nucleotides read TGTGCCAGCAGTTCCTCCCCGGGCACTGAAGCTTTCTTT. It is translated as CASSSSPGTEAFF.

The chain recombines TRBV11-2 with TRBJ1-2; maybe TRBD1 (6 bases). The CDR3 covers 16 residues. Looked up from germline, CDR1 is SGHAT and CDR2 is FQNNGV. V gave up 4 bases and J gave up 8 bases, with 23 bases separating them. CDR3 in DNA: TGTGCCAGCAGCTCCCTAGCTTCGGGAAACAGGGAAGGCTACACCTTC. It is translated as CASSSLASGNREGYTF.

The chain couples TRBV9 to TRBJ2-1; 7 positions agree with TRBD1. CDR1 is SGDLS and CDR2 is YYNGEE in the germline V gene. CDR3 length: 15 residues. The junction had 4 bases not matched to a gene; V was cut back by 0 bases and J by 4 bases. The CDR3 bases are TGTGCCAGCAGCGTAGTAGCGACAGGGTACAATGAGCAGTTCTTC. It codes for CASSVVATGYNEQFF.

J is TRBJ1-6 and V is TRBV5-6; D is possibly TRBD1 (6 bases). The V end lost 3 bases, the J end lost 7 bases, and 14 bases lay between the germline ends. The germline V gene encodes CDR1 SGHDT and CDR2 YYEEEE. There are 15 residues in the CDR3. CDR3 coding DNA: TGTGCCAGCAGCTGGGGGGCTTCAACAAATTCACCCCTCCACTTT. Translated: CASSWGASTNSPLHF.

The V and J genes are TRBV6-2 or TRBV6-3 and TRBJ2-7; D gene ambiguous. The CDR3 is 18 residues long. Between the trimmed V and J ends, which lost 2 bases and 2 bases, there was a span of 22 bases. CDR1 and CDR2 from the germline V gene are MNHEY and SVGEGT. This chain's CDR3 is CASSYQIFSPENAYEQYF. The CDR3 bases are TGTGCCAGCAGTTACCAGATTTTTAGTCCGGAGAATGCCTACGAGCAGTACTTC.

The chain links TRBV7-9 to TRBJ1-2; no clear D. Trimming took 3 bases from V and 1 from J, leaving 6 bases between them. CDR1 is SEHNR and CDR2 is FQNEAQ in the germline V gene (reference sequence). The CDR3 covers 13 residues. CDR3 region: CASSFGNNYGYTF. CDR3 sequence (DNA): TGTGCCAGCAGCTTTGGAAATAACTATGGCTACACCTTC. Supplemented by reference TRBV7-9 and TRBJ1-2, the full variable domain reads DTGVSQNPRHKITKRGQNVTFRCDPISEHNRLYWYRQTLGQGPEFLTYFQNEAQLEKSRLLSDRFSAERPKGSFSTLEIQRTEQGDSAMYLCASSFGNNYGYTFGSGTRLTVV.

The chain recombines TRBV4-1 with TRBJ2-7; TRBD2 might be the D (6 bases). The V gene's germline CDR1 is MGHRA and CDR2 YSYEKL. V lost 3 bases and J 6 bases, leaving 15 bases between the germline ends. This CDR3 spans 14 amino acids. CDR3 sequence (DNA): TGCGCCAGCAGCCAGGATCCGCTAGCGTTCGAGCAGTACTTC. Its protein product is CASSQDPLAFEQYF.

The V gene is TRBV5-1, the J gene TRBJ2-7; TRBD2 agrees at 7 bases. V dropped 1 base and J dropped 1; count of bases not matched to a gene: 5. Germline V lookup: CDR1 SGHRS, CDR2 YFSETQ. This CDR3 comprises 15 residues. CDR3 DNA sequence: TGCGCCAGCAGCTTGAGCGGGGTAGCTTCCTACGAGCAGTACTTC. The encoded protein is CASSLSGVASYEQYF.

The chain couples TRBV25-1 to TRBJ2-7, with TRBD2 matching 12 bases. Germline values: CDR1 MGHDK, CDR2 SYGVNS. With V trimmed by 5 bases and J by 6 bases, 11 bases remained unmatched. This CDR3 has 16 amino acids. The CDR3 protein is CASSNVRLAGDSEQYF. The CDR3 DNA reads TGTGCCAGCAGTAACGTACGACTAGCGGGAGATTCCGAGCAGTACTTC.

This chain joins TRBV18 and TRBJ2-1; 8 nucleotides line up with TRBD2. Germline trimming cut 1 base from V and 7 bases from J; bases unmatched to any gene: 9. The germline V gene encodes CDR1 KGHSH and CDR2 LQKENI. The CDR3 extends over 16 amino acids. CDR3 coding DNA: TGTGCCAGCTCACCACTCGCGGGAGGCTCTGGAAATGAGCAGTTCTTC. Translating gives CASSPLAGGSGNEQFF.

This chain connects TRBV9 to TRBJ1-2; tentatively, D is TRBD1 (5 bases). Germline V lookup: CDR1 SGDLS, CDR2 YYNGEE. This CDR3 contains 16 residues. V gave up 0 bases and J gave up 4 bases, with 16 bases separating them. The CDR3 is CASSVAAQGMGYGYTF. CDR3 nucleotide sequence: TGTGCCAGCAGCGTAGCGGCGCAGGGTATGGGCTATGGCTACACCTTC.

The rearrangement links TRBV11-2 to TRBJ2-3; perhaps TRBD2 as D (5 bases). The germline CDR1 and CDR2 sequences are SGHAT and FQNNGV. The CDR3 is made up of 15 amino acids. V was shortened by 5 bases and J by 4 bases, with 16 bases between the two germline ends. The CDR3 reads CASSVTWESSDTQYF. For the CDR3, the DNA is TGTGCCAGCAGCGTCACCTGGGAGAGCTCAGATACGCAGTATTTT.

The chain's CDR3 is CASSLWDRGYEQYF. The CDR3 coding sequence is TGTGCCAGCAGTTTATGGGACCGCGGGTACGAGCAGTACTTC. The chain has TRBV28 and TRBJ2-7; D perhaps matches TRBD2 (5 bases). Deletions cut 0 bases from V and 4 bases from J, with 10 bases between. The CDR3 length is 14 residues. Germline CDR1 reads MDHEN; CDR2 reads SYDVKM.

This sequence joins TRBV29-1 and TRBJ1-2; 9 bases are shared with TRBD1. This CDR3 spans 13 amino acids. V lost 7 bases, J lost 6 bases, and 9 bases stayed unmatched. Germline V lookup: CDR1 SQVTM, CDR2 ANQGSEA. CDR3 in amino acids: CSATGTGKHGYTF. The CDR3 nucleotides read TGCAGCGCCACCGGGACAGGGAAACATGGCTACACCTTC.

The rearrangement links TRBV6-5 to TRBJ1-2, with 8 bases fitting TRBD1. The germline V gene encodes CDR1 MNHEY and CDR2 SVGAGI. With 8 bases clipped from V and 4 bases from J, the junction kept 9 bases outside the gene matches. The CDR3 sequence is 14 residues long. CDR3 in amino acids: CASYQGASGYGYTF. The CDR3, as DNA: TGTGCCAGCTATCAGGGGGCTAGCGGCTATGGCTACACCTTC.

This rearrangement joins TRBV2 to TRBJ2-7, with D maybe TRBD2 (5 bases). CDR1 is SNHLY and CDR2 is FYNNEI in the germline V gene. The CDR3 length is 13 residues. Trimming stripped 1 base from V and 6 bases from J, with 10 bases between. CDR3 nucleotides: TGTGCCAGCAGTGAAGATTTGGGGAGCGAGCAGTACTTC. It codes for CASSEDLGSEQYF.

The chain couples TRBV19 to TRBJ1-4; the D gene is possibly TRBD1 (5 bases). Looked up from germline, CDR1 is LNHDA and CDR2 is SQIVND (reference sequence). The CDR3 is made up of 13 amino acids. Trimming shortened V by 2 bases and J by 8 bases, and 9 bases separated the two germline ends. In DNA form, the CDR3 reads TGTGCCAGTAGTATACAGGGAGGGGAAAAACTGTTTTTT. Translated, it gives CASSIQGGEKLFF.

This clone was recorded only once. The chain carries TRBV10-3 and TRBJ1-5; D unresolved. V was pared by 8 bases and J by 5 bases, with 16 bases between. The germline V gene encodes CDR1 ENHRY and CDR2 SYGVKD. This CDR3 comprises 14 residues. The CDR3 here is CAIGEGRWDQPQHF. The CDR3 DNA reads as TGTGCCATCGGCGAGGGAAGGTGGGATCAGCCCCAGCATTTT.

The V gene is TRBV4-3, the J gene TRBJ2-7, with 9 positions matching TRBD1. The CDR3 sequence is 17 residues long. The V gene end was trimmed by 0 bases and the J gene end by 5 bases; junction bases not matched to a gene: 11. Germline CDR1 and CDR2: LGHNA and YSLEER. The CDR3 loop reads CASSQDGGGTGSDEQYF. CDR3 DNA sequence: TGCGCCAGCAGCCAAGATGGTGGGGGGACAGGGAGCGACGAGCAGTACTTC.